Following are 2 T cell receptor beta chains from one sample sequenced in a study of neurological immune-mediated disorders. TCRdb reanalysed the 5' RACE reads using MiXCR and keeps one entry per CDR3 protein. The table has 60,000 to 85,000 distinct CDR3 sequences, about 5% seen once; the top ten hold roughly 2%. The sample taken for sequencing was PBMCs. These receptors were taken from a woman aged 65 to 85 with multiple sclerosis.

This clonotype was seen ten or more times. This rearrangement joins TRBV5-1 to TRBJ2-6, with D uncertain. Germline CDR1 and CDR2: SGHRS and YFSETQ. V lost 3 bases and J 1 base, leaving 8 bases between the germline ends. This CDR3 spans 15 amino acids. This CDR3 reads CASSSTPSGANVLTF. Here the CDR3 DNA reads TGCGCCAGCAGCTCGACCCCATCTGGGGCCAACGTCCTGACTTTC.

This clonotype was observed at least ten times. The genes are TRBV5-5 and TRBJ2-3, with 9 bases that match TRBD2. The CDR3 contains 14 residues. Per germline, CDR1 SGHKS and CDR2 YYEKEE (reference sequence). V lost 5 bases, J lost 1 base, and 2 bases stayed unmatched. CDR3 in amino acids: CASSSGGGTDTQYF. Written as DNA, the CDR3 is TGTGCCAGCAGTAGCGGGGGAGGCACAGATACGCAGTATTTT.